This TCR beta chain comes out of a study of cytomegalovirus exposure and HLA in healthy donors. The wider study: The approximately 120 validation repertoires, a later analysis reported, used the same platform as the approximately 700 first-cohort repertoires. General observations from the study: 150 or so TCR beta chains were listed as cytomegalovirus-associated.

Separate from the 666-subject first cohort was the approximately 130-subject validation cohort, to which the donors belonged. V trimming: 0 bases; J trimming: 5 bases; junction bases outside the gene matches: 6. The CDR3 runs to 17 residues. CDR1 is ENHRY and CDR2 is SYGVKD in the germline V gene. A word on this clone: Antigen unknown.

Libraries were prepared by immunoSEQ multiplex PCR; TCRdb keeps only in-frame clonotypes and omits some of them. The sample gives over 200,000 clones, around four fifths of which show up once; 4.5% to 7% is in the top ten. Sequencing was performed on PBMCs. The clonotype was recovered from a woman younger than 35 in good health and CMV-seronegative. The rearrangement uses TRBV10-3 and TRBJ2-2, with 10 bases lining up with TRBD2. CDR3 sequence: CAISESLAGGTTGELFF. The DNA of the CDR3 is TGTGCCATCAGTGAGTCATTAGCGGGGGGCACGACCGGGGAGCTGTTTTTT.